The entry that follows covers one T cell receptor (beta chain) sequence. The antigen is not known. This record comes from a study of Tregs in tolerant kidney transplant recipients. Study-level results: Few patients were studied, so findings need validation in larger groups.

Data came from immunoSEQ multiplex PCR; TCRdb stores just in-frame clones and leaves some out. The sample lists around 64,000 clones; around 87% were seen once. Related graft donors supplied nonmyeloablative bone marrow transplants, and mixed chimerism was transient. The CDR3 is 14 amino acids. The V gene lost 0 bases and the J gene lost 5 bases, with 11 bases spanning the gap. The germline V gene has CDR1 SGHTA and CDR2 FQGTGA. The sequence came from a human patient who received a combined kidney and bone marrow transplant. Some T cells may arise from the graft donor. The sample in question was CD4+ T cells from blood (PBMCs), obtained 6 months after the transplant. The chain combines TRBV7-3 with TRBJ2-7; D might be TRBD1 (5 bases). The CDR3 sequence is CASSLTSQGNEQYF. DNA of the CDR3: TGTGCCAGCAGCTTAACGTCCCAGGGAAACGAGCAGTACTTC.